Below are 22 T cell receptor beta chains sequenced from a single sample in a study of blood T cells in healthy people across ages. With a J-beta primer mix and a sample-barcoded 5' primer, a second PCR ran roughly 6 to 11 cycles. Each CDR3 protein gets one entry after TCRdb re-called the 5' RACE reads with MiXCR. The sample shows roughly 570,000 distinct CDR3 sequences, 27% of them seen only once. What was sequenced was blood. The receptors originated from a woman in her 70s in good health.

J is TRBJ2-2 and V is TRBV7-2; D is undetermined. The CDR3 length is 14 residues. CDR1 is SGHTA and CDR2 is FQGNSA in the germline V gene. V gave up 1 base and J gave up 9 bases, with 12 bases separating them. The CDR3, as DNA: TGTGCCAGCAGCTTAGGCTTGTCACTCAGGGAGCTGTTTTTT. It encodes CASSLGLSLRELFF.

This clonotype was found a few times. This chain connects TRBV5-1 to TRBJ1-1, with a weak D call TRBD1 (5 bases). Trimming took off 1 base at V and 3 bases at J, with 10 bases between the two ends. This CDR3 spans 14 amino acids. CDR1 SGHRS and CDR2 YFSETQ come from the germline V gene. The CDR3 loop reads CASSLTGPHTEAFF. The CDR3 bases are TGCGCCAGCAGCTTGACAGGACCCCACACTGAAGCTTTCTTT.

In DNA, the CDR3 is TGTGCCAGCAGCTTAAGGCACAGGGATATGGGGGGCTACACCTTC. This codes for CASSLRHRDMGGYTF. This chain connects TRBV7-2 to TRBJ1-2, with D possibly being TRBD1 (6 bases). This CDR3 has 15 residues. The germline V and J ends were trimmed by 2 bases and 8 bases, with 18 bases remaining between them. The germline gives CDR1 SGHTA, CDR2 FQGNSA.

The rearrangement joins TRBV2 to TRBJ2-5; TRBD1 aligns across 12 bases. Germline V lookup: CDR1 SNHLY, CDR2 FYNNEI. With 6 bases clipped from V and 4 bases from J, the junction kept 9 bases outside the gene matches. The CDR3 loop spans 16 amino acids. CDR3 DNA: TGTGCCAGCAGAGAATCCGGGACAGGGGGCCGAGAGACCCAGTACTTC. Its translation is CASRESGTGGRETQYF. Based on the CDR3 plus reference TRBV2 and TRBJ2-5, the full variable domain is EPEVTQTPSHQVTQMGQEVILRCVPISNHLYFYWYRQILGQKVEFLVSFYNNEISEKSEIFDDQFSVERPDGSNFTLKIRSTKLEDSAMYFCASRESGTGGRETQYFGPGTRLLVL.

This clonotype was observed a handful of times. The junction departs from the called germline gene at one end, perhaps through a read error. V and J are TRBV28 and TRBJ2-5, with D possibly matching TRBD1 (6 bases). CDR1 is MDHEN and CDR2 is SYDVKM in the germline V gene. The CDR3 covers 11 residues. In DNA, the CDR3 is TGTGCCAGCAGTTCCGTCAGGGGAGCGTATTTC. Its protein product is CASSSVRGAYF.

This clonotype appeared a few times. V and J are TRBV6-1 and TRBJ2-4; 7 bases align to TRBD1. V shed 4 bases and J 7 bases; nucleotides not matched to a gene: 10. Per the germline V gene, CDR1 is MNHNS and CDR2 is SASEGT. The CDR3 length is 15 residues. This CDR3 reads CASSVLQGIGNIQYF. The CDR3 DNA is TGTGCCAGCAGTGTACTACAGGGGATTGGGAACATTCAGTACTTC.

Ten or more counts support this clonotype. CDR3 loop: CASSQPRTMGSPLHF. DNA of the CDR3: TGTGCCAGCAGCCAGCCAAGGACGATGGGTTCACCCCTCCACTTT. V is TRBV3-1 and J is TRBJ1-6; D gene ambiguous. CDR1 is LGHDT and CDR2 is YNNKEL in the germline V gene (reference sequence). V gave up 3 bases and J gave up 9 bases, with 15 bases separating them. The CDR3 sequence is 15 residues long.

This clonotype was seen ten or more times. This chain uses TRBV2 with TRBJ1-2, with D unresolved. The CDR3 runs to 10 residues. CDR1 and CDR2 from the germline V gene are SNHLY and FYNNEI. For the CDR3, the DNA is TGTGCTCATCCCTTATATGGCTACACCTTC. Translated, it gives CAHPLYGYTF.

The V and J genes are TRBV6-5 and TRBJ1-2, with 10 bases aligning to TRBD1. V shed 6 bases, J shed 5 bases, and the junction held 6 bases outside the gene matches. The CDR3 consists of 14 residues. CDR1 MNHEY and CDR2 SVGAGI come from the germline V gene. For the CDR3, the DNA is TGTGCCAGCAGAGGACCGGGACAGGGGTATGGCTACACCTTC. Translated, it gives CASRGPGQGYGYTF.

Worth noting for this clonotype: The junction departs from the called germline gene at one end, perhaps through a read error. This chain connects TRBV6-5 to TRBJ2-4; 14 bases align to TRBD2. The germline CDR1 and CDR2 sequences are MNHEY and SVGAGI. This CDR3 has 16 amino acids. The CDR3, as DNA: TGTACCAGCAGTTCTAGGACTAGCGGGGGGAAAAACATTCAGTACTTC. Its translation is CTSSSRTSGGKNIQYF.

The chain has TRBV12-3 or TRBV12-4 and TRBJ1-2; possible D gene TRBD1, 5 bases. Between the trimmed V and J ends, which lost 1 base and 4 bases, there was a span of 10 bases. This CDR3 has 14 amino acids. CDR3 protein: CASSLEGSVYGYTF. CDR3 sequence (DNA): TGTGCCAGCAGTTTAGAGGGGTCAGTCTATGGCTACACCTTC.

J is TRBJ1-2 and V is TRBV20-1; 9 bases match TRBD1. CDR3 length equals 14 residues. Trimming removed 3 bases from V and 8 bases from J; junction bases left unmatched: 10. Germline V gives CDR1 DFQATT, CDR2 SNEGSKA (reference sequence). The CDR3 spells CSAREQGAEKGYTF. CDR3 DNA sequence: TGCAGTGCTAGGGAACAGGGGGCAGAGAAGGGCTACACCTTC.

The chain combines TRBV15 with TRBJ1-2; 7 bases line up with TRBD1. The CDR3 spans 15 residues. Losses at the gene ends were 4 bases for V and 0 bases for J; bases not matched to a gene: 5. Per germline, CDR1 LNHNV and CDR2 YYDKDF (reference sequence). In DNA, the CDR3 is TGTGCCACCAGCAACCCGGGACAGACTAACTATGGCTACACCTTC. Translating gives CATSNPGQTNYGYTF.

This clonotype was seen more than once but under ten times. The chain joins TRBV20-1 to TRBJ1-1, with a weak D call TRBD1 (5 bases). Germline lookup yields CDR1 DFQATT and CDR2 SNEGSKA (reference sequence). The CDR3 spans 11 residues. The ends were cut back, 2 bases at V and 10 bases at J, with 11 bases in the middle. For the CDR3, the DNA is TGCAGTGCTAGACCTTTGGGACGAGCTTTCTTT. Amino acid sequence: CSARPLGRAFF.

This clonotype was counted a few times. The V gene is TRBV20-1, the J gene TRBJ2-1; 14 bases match TRBD2. The CDR3 sequence is 15 residues long. CDR1 and CDR2 from the germline V gene are DFQATT and SNEGSKA (reference sequence). The V segment lost 1 base and the J segment 6 bases; nucleotides outside the gene matches: 2. This chain's CDR3 is CSARATSGGGNEQFF. CDR3 coding DNA: TGCAGTGCTAGAGCGACTAGCGGGGGGGGCAATGAGCAGTTCTTC.

This clonotype was observed a few times. The chain combines TRBV20-1 with TRBJ2-5; TRBD2 matches at 10 bases. The CDR3 runs to 13 residues. CDR1 is DFQATT, CDR2 SNEGSKA, per germline (reference sequence). The ends lost 6 bases at V and 5 bases at J; junction bases unmatched: 6. CDR3 loop: CSAAGLAMETQYF. Here the CDR3 DNA reads TGCAGTGCGGCGGGACTAGCGATGGAGACCCAGTACTTC.

This clonotype was detected a few times. Mismatch with germline at one junction end may stem from a read error. The chain employs TRBV2 and TRBJ2-2; 7 bases are a match to TRBD1. The CDR3 is 15 residues long. CDR1 is SNHLY, CDR2 FYNNEI, per germline. CDR3 bases: TGCGCCAGCAGGGTCCCCGGGACAGAGACCGGGGAGCTGTTTTTT. Translation: CASRVPGTETGELFF.

For this clonotype: An end of the junction differs from the germline gene, which may be a read error. The rearrangement links TRBV12-3 or TRBV12-4 to TRBJ2-7; possible D gene TRBD1, 5 bases. The CDR3 length is 13 residues. The CDR3 coding sequence is TGCGCCAGCAGTCATGGGGCCACCTACGAGCAGTACTTC. As protein: CASSHGATYEQYF.

This clonotype was counted between two and nine times. The chain is built from TRBV11-2 and TRBJ1-1; TRBD1 agrees at 8 bases. The V gene's germline CDR1 is SGHAT and CDR2 FQNNGV. Trimming cost V 6 bases and J 7 bases; bases outside gene matches: 10. This CDR3 contains 14 residues. CDR3 coding DNA: TGTGCCAGCAGGAACCGGGACAGGTTTAATGAAGCTTTCTTT. Protein: CASRNRDRFNEAFF. The full variable domain, completed using reference TRBV11-2 and TRBJ1-1, is EAGVAQSPRYKIIEKRQSVAFWCNPISGHATLYWYQQILGQGPKLLIQFQNNGVVDDSQLPKDRFSAERLKGVDSTLKIQPAKLEDSAVYLCASRNRDRFNEAFFGQGTRLTVV.

Only a few counts were recorded for this clonotype. The CDR3 loop is CASTLGPSGGPGQETQYF. The CDR3 DNA reads TGCGCCAGCACCCTGGGGCCTAGCGGGGGTCCGGGGCAAGAGACCCAGTACTTC. V is TRBV5-1 and J is TRBJ2-5; TRBD2 aligns across 10 bases. Germline V lookup: CDR1 SGHRS, CDR2 YFSETQ. The J segment lost 2 bases and the V segment lost 6 bases, leaving 16 bases of the junction unmatched. This CDR3 is built from 18 residues.

CDR3 coding DNA: TGTGCCAGCAGTTCTCCGGGACAGGGGTCTAATGAGCAGTTCTTC. Translation gives CASSSPGQGSNEQFF. The V call is TRBV12-3 or TRBV12-4, the J call TRBJ2-1; 10 bases agree with TRBD1. J gave up 7 bases and V 4 bases, and 7 bases lay outside the gene matches. This CDR3 is built from 15 residues.

This clonotype turned up a few times. The rearrangement links TRBV27 to TRBJ2-1, with no clear D. The CDR3 loop spans 15 amino acids. Trimming cost V 2 bases and J 5 bases, with 13 bases left between them. Germline lookup yields CDR1 MNHEY and CDR2 SMNVEV (reference sequence). The CDR3 loop reads CASSLRPGFNNEQFF. CDR3 DNA: TGTGCCAGCAGTTTACGCCCCGGCTTTAACAATGAGCAGTTCTTC.